This TCR beta chain derives from a study of T cells in narcolepsy. Per the germline V gene, CDR1 is SGHDT and CDR2 is YYEEEE. V shed 4 bases, J shed 5 bases, and the junction held 8 bases outside the gene matches. The CDR3 is 14 residues long. Study results and caveats: Same-patient CSF and blood CD4+ T cell clonotypes included HCRT-specific and TRIB2-specific autoreactive ones.

As concerns this clone: Antigen unknown.

Profiling relied on immunoSEQ multiplex PCR, and the TCRdb table lists in-frame clones only, not all of them. Among over 25,000 clones, around 83% were seen once, and the ten largest hold around 1%. This receptor was taken from a human donor with narcolepsy. V gene TRBV5-6 combines with J gene TRBJ2-5, with TRBD1 matching 7 bases. The sample consisted of CD45RA- memory CD4+ T cells from PBMCs. CDR3 protein: CASSIEGGAETQYF. The CDR3 DNA follows: TGTGCCAGCAGCATAGAAGGGGGCGCGGAGACCCAGTACTTC.